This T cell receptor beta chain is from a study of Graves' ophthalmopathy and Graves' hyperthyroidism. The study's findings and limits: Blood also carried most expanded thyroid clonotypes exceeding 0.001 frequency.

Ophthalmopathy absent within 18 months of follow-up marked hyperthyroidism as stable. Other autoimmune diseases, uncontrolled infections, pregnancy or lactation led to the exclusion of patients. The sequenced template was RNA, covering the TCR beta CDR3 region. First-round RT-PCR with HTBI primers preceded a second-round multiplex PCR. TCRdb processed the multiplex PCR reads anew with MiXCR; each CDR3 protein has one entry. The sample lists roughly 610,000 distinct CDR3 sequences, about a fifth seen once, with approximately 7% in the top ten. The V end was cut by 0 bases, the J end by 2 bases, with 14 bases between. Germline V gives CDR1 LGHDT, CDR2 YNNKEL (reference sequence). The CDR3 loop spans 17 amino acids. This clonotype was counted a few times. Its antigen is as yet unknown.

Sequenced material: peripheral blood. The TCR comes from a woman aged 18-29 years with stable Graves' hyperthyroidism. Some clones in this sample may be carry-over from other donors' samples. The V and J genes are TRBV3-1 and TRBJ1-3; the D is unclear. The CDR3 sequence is CASSQEMVHPTGNTIYF. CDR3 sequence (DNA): TGTGCCAGCAGCCAAGAGATGGTCCATCCTACTGGAAACACCATATATTTT.